This T cell receptor beta chain stems from a study of T cell responses to AZD1222 COVID-19 vaccine. Study-wide findings and caveats: Only five to seven individuals given AZD1222 were seropositive at baseline. Spike was spanned by vaccine-associated CD4 TCRs, with dominance at 160-218 and 743-854.

With regard to this clone: What it recognizes is unknown.

Germline V gene sequence: CDR1 MNHEY, CDR2 SVGAGI. The V end was cut by 6 bases, the J end by 3 bases, with 6 bases between. The CDR3 covers 11 residues. Sequenced by immunoSEQ multiplex PCR; TCRdb stores in-frame clones only, minus some. This repertoire shows some 130,000 clones, just over 85% found once; its top ten account for about 20%. The TCR was taken from an adult in good health. This chain joins TRBV6-5 and TRBJ2-7; unclear D gene. The input for sequencing was peripheral blood, taken on day 0 of AZD1222 vaccination. In nucleotides, the CDR3 is TGTGCCAGCAGCTTAAACTACGAGCAGTACTTC. Translated: CASSLNYEQYF.